A selection of T cell receptor beta chains follows, all from one sample in a study of response to subunit inactivated influenza vaccine. TCRdb re-derived calls from the RT-PCR reads in MiXCR, one entry per CDR3 protein. Of hundreds of thousands of distinct CDR3 sequences in the sample, 15% to 19% were seen once. The sample was PBMCs from blood, taken about 13 days after vaccination. The origin of the receptors is a man aged 50-59 years who received an inactivated influenza vaccine. Each CDR3 is given with its conserved first and last residue. Fields, in order: D gene, clone size, V gene, J gene, CDR3 DNA, CDR3 protein. D genes are given only for firm matches. The listing skips clone size in some rows; elsewhere it reads once, few, many or a size class.

d_gene: TRBD1
abundance: NA
v_gene: TRBV27
j_gene: TRBJ2-1
CDR3nt: TGTGCCAGCAAATTAGTCGCCGGGACAGCCTCCTACAATGAGCAGTTCTTC
CDR3aa: CASKLVAGTASYNEQFF

d_gene: NA
abundance: NA
v_gene: TRBV5-1
j_gene: TRBJ2-7
CDR3nt: TGCGCCAGCAGCGGGGACACCACCTACGAGCAGTACTTC
CDR3aa: CASSGDTTYEQYF

d_gene: TRBD1
abundance: NA
v_gene: TRBV24-1
j_gene: TRBJ2-7
CDR3nt: TGTGCCACCAGTGATGGAGACAGGGGTATCTACGAGCAGTACTTC
CDR3aa: CATSDGDRGIYEQYF

d_gene: TRBD2
abundance: few
v_gene: TRBV12-3/TRBV12-4
j_gene: TRBJ2-1
CDR3nt: TGTGCCAGCAGTTTTAGGGTAGCGGGGGGGTACAATGAGCAGTTCTTC
CDR3aa: CASSFRVAGGYNEQFF

d_gene: NA
abundance: NA
v_gene: TRBV6-1
j_gene: TRBJ2-3
CDR3nt: TGTGCCAGCAGTGCCTTAGAGGATACGCAGTATTTT
CDR3aa: CASSALEDTQYF

d_gene: NA
abundance: NA
v_gene: TRBV19
j_gene: TRBJ1-2
CDR3nt: TGTGCCAGTAATTTAAAGGGCCTTAACTATGGCTACACCTTC
CDR3aa: CASNLKGLNYGYTF

d_gene: TRBD2
abundance: few
v_gene: TRBV29-1
j_gene: TRBJ2-2
CDR3nt: TGCAGCGTGGTGACTAGCGGGGTACAGGGGGAGCTGTTTTTT
CDR3aa: CSVVTSGVQGELFF

d_gene: TRBD1
abundance: NA
v_gene: TRBV6-2/TRBV6-3
j_gene: TRBJ1-6
CDR3nt: TGTGCCAGCAGTTACCGACGACAGGGCTCCTATAATTCACCCCTCCACTTT
CDR3aa: CASSYRRQGSYNSPLHF

d_gene: NA
abundance: few
v_gene: TRBV12-3/TRBV12-4
j_gene: TRBJ2-1
CDR3nt: TGTGCCAGCAGACCCGGGACGGAGGTCTACAATGAGCAGTTCTTC
CDR3aa: CASRPGTEVYNEQFF

d_gene: TRBD2
abundance: few
v_gene: TRBV7-3
j_gene: TRBJ2-7
CDR3nt: TGTGCCAGCAGCCTGTTTGCGGGAGGTTCCTACGAGCAGTACTTC
CDR3aa: CASSLFAGGSYEQYF

d_gene: NA
abundance: NA
v_gene: TRBV15
j_gene: TRBJ2-3
CDR3nt: TGTGCCACCAGCAGGGGTGGCAGCCCAGGAGCAGATACGCAGTATTTT
CDR3aa: CATSRGGSPGADTQYF

d_gene: NA
abundance: NA
v_gene: TRBV7-9
j_gene: TRBJ2-3
CDR3nt: TGTGCCAGCAGCTCCCAAACAGATACGCAGTATTTT
CDR3aa: CASSSQTDTQYF

d_gene: TRBD2
abundance: many
v_gene: TRBV7-9
j_gene: TRBJ2-5
CDR3nt: TGTGCCAGCAGCAGACTAGCGGGACAAGAGACCCAGTACTTC
CDR3aa: CASSRLAGQETQYF

d_gene: NA
abundance: NA
v_gene: TRBV30
j_gene: TRBJ1-1
CDR3nt: TGTGCCTGGTCACAAGCCCAGGGGCCAATGAACACTGAAGCTTTCTTT
CDR3aa: CAWSQAQGPMNTEAFF

d_gene: NA
abundance: few
v_gene: TRBV4-3
j_gene: TRBJ1-2
CDR3nt: TGCGCCAGCAGCCATCCGAAACTCGGTGGCTACACCTTC
CDR3aa: CASSHPKLGGYTF

d_gene: NA
abundance: many
v_gene: TRBV4-2
j_gene: TRBJ2-1
CDR3nt: TGTGCCAGCAGCCAGGGGGGCAATGAGCAGTTCTTC
CDR3aa: CASSQGGNEQFF

d_gene: NA
abundance: NA
v_gene: TRBV5-6
j_gene: TRBJ1-1
CDR3nt: TGTGCCAGCAGCCCCTCGGAGGACGGGAGATACACTGAAGCTTTCTTT
CDR3aa: CASSPSEDGRYTEAFF

d_gene: TRBD2
abundance: NA
v_gene: TRBV5-1
j_gene: TRBJ2-7
CDR3nt: TGCGCCAGCAGCTCAACCTCTAGCGGGGGGTCCCAGGGCGAGCAGTACTTC
CDR3aa: CASSSTSSGGSQGEQYF

d_gene: NA
abundance: few
v_gene: TRBV6-2/TRBV6-3
j_gene: TRBJ2-7
CDR3nt: TGTGCCAGCAGTCCGAGCCCCGACAGATCCTACGAGCAGTACTTC
CDR3aa: CASSPSPDRSYEQYF

d_gene: NA
abundance: NA
v_gene: TRBV5-1
j_gene: TRBJ2-1
CDR3nt: TGCGCCAGCAGCTTGGTTACCGGGACGCAAGCCAATGAGCAGTTCTTC
CDR3aa: CASSLVTGTQANEQFF

d_gene: TRBD2
abundance: few
v_gene: TRBV29-1
j_gene: TRBJ2-1
CDR3nt: TGCAGCGTTGAAGGGGCCGCGGGAGGGCTTTACAATGAGCAGTTCTTC
CDR3aa: CSVEGAAGGLYNEQFF

d_gene: TRBD2
abundance: NA
v_gene: TRBV9
j_gene: TRBJ2-3
CDR3nt: TGTGCCAGCAGTGGGGATCTAGCGGGAAATTCAGATACGCAGTATTTT
CDR3aa: CASSGDLAGNSDTQYF